The 23 T cell receptor beta chains listed next were all sequenced from one sample in a study of blood T cell repertoires in COVID-19. Only in-frame clones appear in the TCRdb table, and some are missing; sequencing was by immunoSEQ multiplex PCR. This table holds 130,000 to 150,000 clones, around 84% found once. Sequences were obtained from peripheral blood. The receptor source for this set is a man between 60 and 70 years old with active or convalescent COVID-19.

The rearrangement joins TRBV6-2 or TRBV6-3 to TRBJ2-2; 8 bases align to TRBD2. Germline assignment: CDR1 MNHEY and CDR2 SVGEGT. This CDR3 region has 19 residues. J was trimmed by 5 bases and V by 0 bases; bases with no gene match: 14. CDR3 coding DNA: TGTGCCAGCAGTTACTCTACCAGAACAGCGGGAGTGAGGACCGGGGAGCTGTTTTTT. Translation: CASSYSTRTAGVRTGELFF.

The chain is built from TRBV2 and TRBJ1-5; no definite D call. Deletions cut 2 bases from V and 4 bases from J, with 9 bases between. The CDR3 length is 14 residues. The germline gives CDR1 SNHLY, CDR2 FYNNEI. CDR3 bases: TGTGCCAGCAGTGAAATCCAGATTAATCAGCCCCAGCATTTT. Its protein is CASSEIQINQPQHF. Together with reference TRBV2 and TRBJ1-5, the CDR3 gives the full variable domain: EPEVTQTPSHQVTQMGQEVILRCVPISNHLYFYWYRQILGQKVEFLVSFYNNEISEKSEIFDDQFSVERPDGSNFTLKIRSTKLEDSAMYFCASSEIQINQPQHFGDGTRLSIL.

The chain combines TRBV29-1 with TRBJ1-5; D perhaps matches TRBD1 (6 bases). The V end lost 0 bases, the J end lost 7 bases, and 10 bases lay between the germline ends. CDR3 size: 13 residues. Germline CDR1 SQVTM, CDR2 ANQGSEA. The CDR3 sequence is CSVEEGGGQPQHF. The CDR3 nucleotides are TGCAGCGTTGAAGAAGGGGGGGGACAGCCCCAGCATTTT.

This clone has a single count. This chain joins TRBV3-1 (or the pseudogene TRBV3-2) and TRBJ2-2; 9 nucleotides line up with TRBD1. The CDR3 has 16 residues. Germline trimming cut 4 bases from V and 0 bases from J; bases unmatched to any gene: 3. Germline V gene lookup returns CDR1 LGHDT and CDR2 YNNKEL (reference sequence). The CDR3 reads CASSLGDRANTGELFF. DNA for the CDR3: TGTGCCAGCAGCCTCGGGGACAGGGCGAACACCGGGGAGCTGTTTTTT.

The rearrangement uses TRBV4-3 and TRBJ2-1; 10 positions agree with TRBD2. The CDR3 is 18 amino acids. CDR1 is LGHNA and CDR2 is YSLEER in the germline V gene. J lost 2 bases, V lost 4 bases, and 11 bases had no gene match. CDR3 sequence: CASSPIAGGPSPYNEQFF. As DNA, the CDR3 is TGCGCCAGCAGCCCAATAGCGGGGGGCCCGAGCCCCTACAATGAGCAGTTCTTC.

CDR3 nucleotide sequence: TGTGCCATCAGTGAGGGCAGGGGGCGCGCTCAGCCCCAGCATTTT. This encodes CAISEGRGRAQPQHF. The V and J genes are TRBV10-3 and TRBJ1-5, with 8 bases that match TRBD1. The CDR3 totals 15 residues. Germline CDR1 reads ENHRY; CDR2 reads SYGVKD. V was pared by 2 bases and J by 6 bases, with 6 bases of the junction left unmatched.

CDR3: CASSLVQGTNSPLHF. CDR3 coding DNA: TGTGCCAGCAGCTTAGTGCAGGGGACTAATTCACCCCTCCACTTT. The genes are TRBV7-6 and TRBJ1-6, with D possibly matching TRBD1 (6 bases). The CDR3 is 15 amino acids. The V gene lost 1 base and the J gene lost 6 bases, with 10 bases spanning the gap. Germline CDR1 SGHVS, CDR2 FNYEAQ. The entire variable domain, with the rest obtained from reference TRBV7-6 and TRBJ1-6, is as follows: GAGVSQSPRYKVTKRGQDVALRCDPISGHVSLYWYRQALGQGPEFLTYFNYEAQQDKSGLPNDRFSAERPEGSISTLTIQRTEQRDSAMYRCASSLVQGTNSPLHFGNGTRLTVT.

The chain is built from TRBV5-1 and TRBJ2-7; D perhaps matches TRBD1 (5 bases). The V and J ends lost 0 bases and 7 bases respectively, with 17 bases between them. The CDR3 is 15 amino acids. From germline, CDR1 is SGHRS and CDR2 YFSETQ. The CDR3 sequence is CASSLERTHIGEQYV. DNA of the CDR3: TGCGCCAGCAGCTTGGAAAGGACACACATTGGGGAGCAGTACGTC.

The CDR3 bases are TGTGCCAGCACCGTCGCCGGGGGGCGGCCCCCCTTCTACGAGCAGTACTTC. This translates into CASTVAGGRPPFYEQYF. The V call is TRBV7-9, the J call TRBJ2-7; a possible D gene is TRBD2 (7 bases). Between the trimmed V and J ends, which lost 7 bases and 3 bases, there was a span of 25 bases. The V gene's germline CDR1 is SEHNR and CDR2 FQNEAQ (reference sequence). This CDR3 has 17 residues.

The sample holds a few counts of this clone. The V call is TRBV6-5, the J call TRBJ2-3; a possible D gene is TRBD2 (6 bases). There are 16 residues in the CDR3. Trimming cost V 2 bases and J 2 bases, with 14 bases left between them. The germline V gene has CDR1 MNHEY and CDR2 SVGAGI. The CDR3: CASSYGAGTYTDTQYF. The CDR3 DNA reads as TGTGCCAGCAGTTACGGGGCGGGGACCTACACAGATACGCAGTATTTT.

V and J are TRBV19 and TRBJ1-2; D possibly corresponds to TRBD1 (6 bases). CDR1 is LNHDA and CDR2 is SQIVND in the germline V gene (reference sequence). This CDR3 spans 15 amino acids. Trimming cost V 5 bases and J 0 bases, with 13 bases left between them. CDR3 nucleotides: TGTGCCAGTAGTGCAGACAGGCAGGCTAACTATGGCTACACCTTC. Amino acid sequence: CASSADRQANYGYTF.

This clone came up many times. The chain is built from TRBV9 and TRBJ1-6; D remains unclear. Germline assignment: CDR1 SGDLS and CDR2 YYNGEE. This CDR3 spans 14 amino acids. Trimming removed 0 bases at V and 11 bases at J, with 12 bases between. CDR3 amino acids: CASSVEPLSPPLHF. As DNA, the CDR3 is TGTGCCAGCAGCGTAGAGCCGTTGAGCCCACCCCTCCACTTT.

J is TRBJ1-6 and V is TRBV6-5; D remains ambiguous. The CDR3 contains 14 residues. V shed 9 bases and J shed 8 bases, with 17 bases lying between them. Germline V gene data show CDR1 as MNHEY and CDR2 as SVGAGI. The CDR3 DNA reads TGTGCCAGTGCCAGGACTAAGTTATATTCACCCCTCCACTTT. Translation: CASARTKLYSPLHF.

The genes are TRBV6-5 and TRBJ1-4; perhaps TRBD1 as D (6 bases). There are 15 residues in the CDR3. The V gene's germline CDR1 is MNHEY and CDR2 SVGAGI. V was shortened by 0 bases and J by 4 bases, with 9 bases between the two germline ends. The CDR3 DNA sequence: TGTGCCAGCAGTTACTCGACAGGTCGTAATGAAAAACTGTTTTTT. This translates into CASSYSTGRNEKLFF.

This chain uses TRBV30 with TRBJ1-2; 8 bases line up with TRBD1. J was trimmed by 1 base and V by 2 bases; bases with no gene match: 3. Germline values: CDR1 GTSNPN, CDR2 SVGIG (reference sequence). The CDR3 length is 14 residues. The CDR3 DNA sequence: TGTGCCTGGAGTCGGGACAGGATTAACTATGGCTACACCTTC. Its protein product is CAWSRDRINYGYTF.

The chain is built from TRBV4-3 and TRBJ2-1; TRBD2 is a possible D gene (6 bases). The CDR3 is made up of 18 amino acids. The ends were cut back, 0 bases at V and 7 bases at J, with 22 bases in the middle. Per germline, CDR1 LGHNA and CDR2 YSLEER. CDR3 loop: CASSQDGSGRTYLNEQFF. The CDR3 nucleotides read TGCGCCAGCAGCCAAGACGGGAGCGGCAGGACCTACCTGAATGAGCAGTTCTTC.

The V and J genes are TRBV11-3 and TRBJ2-3; possible D gene TRBD1, 5 bases. Trimming removed 2 bases from V and 7 bases from J, with 16 bases in between. Germline CDR1 is SGHNT and CDR2 is YENEEA. CDR3 length: 15 amino acids. The CDR3 loop reads CASSLKATWGNTQYF. CDR3 in DNA: TGTGCCAGCAGCTTAAAAGCTACCTGGGGCAATACGCAGTATTTT.

The chain links TRBV19 to TRBJ2-2; no firm D call. V dropped 3 bases and J dropped 4 bases, with 15 bases sitting between them. Germline V gene data show CDR1 as LNHDA and CDR2 as SQIVND (reference sequence). This CDR3 is 16 amino acids long. The DNA for the CDR3 is TGTGCCAGTAGTATCTTGGCGGAACCGGGCACCGGGGAGCTGTTTTTT. Its translation is CASSILAEPGTGELFF.

This clone has only a few counts. The rearrangement links TRBV20-1 to TRBJ1-2, with unresolved D. This CDR3 has 14 amino acids. The V gene's germline CDR1 is DFQATT and CDR2 SNEGSKA (reference sequence). V was pared by 3 bases and J by 7 bases, with 18 bases between. CDR3 bases: TGCAGTGCTAGTCGATCTGGAGGATACTCTGGCTACACCTTC. Translating gives CSASRSGGYSGYTF.

As regards this clone: The junction departs from the called germline gene at one end, perhaps through a read error. The J gene is TRBJ2-1, the V gene TRBV7-7; possibly TRBD2 for D (5 bases). Germline lookup yields CDR1 SSHAT and CDR2 FNYEAQ (reference sequence). This CDR3 region has 15 residues. The CDR3 sequence: CASSLGIAGYNEQFF. In DNA, the CDR3 is TGTGCTAGCAGCTTAGGGATCGCGGGTTACAATGAGCAGTTCTTC.

The chain couples TRBV7-9 to TRBJ1-6; 8 bases line up with TRBD1. This CDR3 is built from 19 residues. Germline V gives CDR1 SEHNR, CDR2 FQNEAQ (reference sequence). J lost 3 bases, V lost 5 bases, and 15 bases had no gene match. Here the CDR3 reads CASSHDRGPISDYNSPLHF. Here the CDR3 DNA reads TGTGCCAGCAGCCATGACAGGGGCCCTATCTCAGACTATAATTCACCCCTCCACTTT. The variable domain in full, with the rest retrieved from reference TRBV7-9 and TRBJ1-6, is DTGVSQNPRHKITKRGQNVTFRCDPISEHNRLYWYRQTLGQGPEFLTYFQNEAQLEKSRLLSDRFSAERPKGSFSTLEIQRTEQGDSAMYLCASSHDRGPISDYNSPLHFGNGTRLTVT.

V usage is TRBV9 and J usage is TRBJ2-7; D perhaps matches TRBD1 (6 bases). Trimming pared 0 bases from V and 5 bases from J, leaving 12 bases between. Per germline, CDR1 SGDLS and CDR2 YYNGEE. The CDR3 consists of 14 residues. Written as DNA, the CDR3 is TGTGCCAGCAGCGTAGGCAACAGGGCCCACGAGCAGTACTTC. Residues: CASSVGNRAHEQYF.

The gene calls are TRBV28 and TRBJ2-7, with D possibly matching TRBD2 (5 bases). The CDR3 spans 13 residues. V was clipped by 4 bases and J by 6 bases, with 13 bases between them. Germline CDR1 and CDR2: MDHEN and SYDVKM. CDR3 protein: CASSSPLAGEQYV. The CDR3 region has the DNA TGTGCCAGCAGTTCCCCTCTTGCGGGCGAGCAGTACGTC.